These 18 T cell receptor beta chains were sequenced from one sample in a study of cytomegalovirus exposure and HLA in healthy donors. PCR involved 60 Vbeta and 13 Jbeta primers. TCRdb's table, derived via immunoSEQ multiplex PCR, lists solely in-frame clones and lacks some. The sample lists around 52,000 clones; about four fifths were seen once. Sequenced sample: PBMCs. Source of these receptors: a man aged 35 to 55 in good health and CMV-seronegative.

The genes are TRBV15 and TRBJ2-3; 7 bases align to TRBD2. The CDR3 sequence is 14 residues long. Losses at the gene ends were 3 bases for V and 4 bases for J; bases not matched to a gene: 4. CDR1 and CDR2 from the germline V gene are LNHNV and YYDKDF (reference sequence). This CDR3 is CATSRGLQSDTQYF. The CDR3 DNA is TGTGCCACCAGCAGGGGACTACAGTCAGATACGCAGTATTTT.

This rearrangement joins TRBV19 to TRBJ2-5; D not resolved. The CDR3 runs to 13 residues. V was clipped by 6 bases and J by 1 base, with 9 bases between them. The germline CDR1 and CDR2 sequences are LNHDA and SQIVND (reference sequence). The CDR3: CASSLLAQETQYF. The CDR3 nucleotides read TGTGCCAGTAGCCTTTTAGCCCAAGAGACCCAGTACTTC.

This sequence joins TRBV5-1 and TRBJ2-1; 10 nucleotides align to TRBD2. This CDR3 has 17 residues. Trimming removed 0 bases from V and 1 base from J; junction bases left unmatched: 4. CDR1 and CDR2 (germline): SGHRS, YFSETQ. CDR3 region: CASSLGLAGGSYNEQFF. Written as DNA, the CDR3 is TGCGCCAGCAGCTTGGGACTAGCGGGCGGGTCCTACAATGAGCAGTTCTTC.

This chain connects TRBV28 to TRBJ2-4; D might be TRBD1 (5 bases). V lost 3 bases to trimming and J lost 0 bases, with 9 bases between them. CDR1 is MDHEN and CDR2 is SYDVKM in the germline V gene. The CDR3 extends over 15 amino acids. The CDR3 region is CASSLRQIAKNIQYF. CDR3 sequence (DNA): TGTGCCAGCAGTTTGCGACAGATAGCCAAAAACATTCAGTACTTC.

CDR3 residues: CSVGRGSGTDTQYF. CDR3 nucleotide sequence: TGCAGCGTTGGGAGGGGCTCGGGCACAGATACGCAGTATTTT. The chain joins TRBV29-1 to TRBJ2-3, with D tentatively TRBD2 (6 bases). In germline, CDR1 is SQVTM, CDR2 ANQGSEA. The V end was cut by 4 bases, the J end by 1 base, with 12 bases between. There are 14 residues in the CDR3.

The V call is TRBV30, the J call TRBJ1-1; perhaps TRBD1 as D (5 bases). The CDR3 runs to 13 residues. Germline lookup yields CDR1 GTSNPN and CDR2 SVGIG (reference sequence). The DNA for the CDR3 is TGTGCGCGAAGAAGGCGGGGGGTTGGGGAAGCTTTCTTT. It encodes CARRRRGVGEAFF. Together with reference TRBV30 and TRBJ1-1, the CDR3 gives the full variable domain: SQTIHQWPATLVQPVGSPLSLECTVEGTSNPNLYWYRQAAGRGLQLLFYSVGIGQISSEVPQNLSASRPQDRQFILSSKKLLLSDSGFYLCARRRRGVGEAFFGQGTRLTVV.

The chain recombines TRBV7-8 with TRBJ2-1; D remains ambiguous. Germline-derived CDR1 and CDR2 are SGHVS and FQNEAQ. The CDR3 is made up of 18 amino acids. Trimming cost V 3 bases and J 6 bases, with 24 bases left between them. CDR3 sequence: CASSFDTPILDILNEQFF. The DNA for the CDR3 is TGTGCCAGCAGCTTCGATACCCCGATCTTAGACATCCTCAATGAGCAGTTCTTC.

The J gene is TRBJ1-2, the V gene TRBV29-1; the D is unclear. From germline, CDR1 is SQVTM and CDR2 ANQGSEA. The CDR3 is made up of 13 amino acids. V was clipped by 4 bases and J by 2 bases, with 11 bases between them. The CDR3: CSVGSPGNYGYTF. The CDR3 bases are TGCAGCGTTGGATCCCCGGGGAACTATGGCTACACCTTC.

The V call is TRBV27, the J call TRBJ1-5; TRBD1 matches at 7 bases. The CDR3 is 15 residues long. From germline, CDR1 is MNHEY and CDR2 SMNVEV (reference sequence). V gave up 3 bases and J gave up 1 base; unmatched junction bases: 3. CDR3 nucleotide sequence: TGTGCCAGCAGTTTCCGGGACAGAAGCAATCAGCCCCAGCATTTT. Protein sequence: CASSFRDRSNQPQHF.

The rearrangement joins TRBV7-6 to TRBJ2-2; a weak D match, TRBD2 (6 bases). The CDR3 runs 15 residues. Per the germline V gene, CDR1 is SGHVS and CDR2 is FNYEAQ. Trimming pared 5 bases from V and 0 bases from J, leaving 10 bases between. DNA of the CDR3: TGTGCCAGCAGCCGCGGGGCCGCGAACACCGGGGAGCTGTTTTTT. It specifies CASSRGAANTGELFF.

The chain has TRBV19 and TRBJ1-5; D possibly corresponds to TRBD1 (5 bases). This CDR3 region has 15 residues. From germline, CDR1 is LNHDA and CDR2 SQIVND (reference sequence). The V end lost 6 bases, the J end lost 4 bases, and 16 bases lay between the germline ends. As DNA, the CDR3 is TGTGCCAGTAGAACGGACAAATATCTTAATCAGCCCCAGCATTTT. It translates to CASRTDKYLNQPQHF.

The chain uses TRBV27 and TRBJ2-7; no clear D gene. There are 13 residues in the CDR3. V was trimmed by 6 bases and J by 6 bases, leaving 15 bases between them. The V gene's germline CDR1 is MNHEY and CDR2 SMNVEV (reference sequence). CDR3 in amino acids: CASSPISSGEQYF. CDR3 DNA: TGTGCCAGCAGCCCGATCTCATCGGGCGAGCAGTACTTC.

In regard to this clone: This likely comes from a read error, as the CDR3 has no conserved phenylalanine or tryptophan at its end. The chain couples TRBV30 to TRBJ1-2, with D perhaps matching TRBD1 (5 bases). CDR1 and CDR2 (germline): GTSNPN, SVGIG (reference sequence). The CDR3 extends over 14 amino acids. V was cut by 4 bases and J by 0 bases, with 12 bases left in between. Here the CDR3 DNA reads TGTGCCTGGACAGGGCATTACGCTAACTATGGCTACACCCTC. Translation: CAWTGHYANYGYTL.

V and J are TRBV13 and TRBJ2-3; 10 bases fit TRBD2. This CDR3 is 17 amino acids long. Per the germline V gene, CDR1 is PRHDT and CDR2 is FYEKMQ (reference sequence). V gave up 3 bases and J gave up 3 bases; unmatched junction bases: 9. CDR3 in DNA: TGTGCCAGCAGCTTCAGAGCGGGGGGGCCGTTGACAGATACGCAGTATTTT. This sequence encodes CASSFRAGGPLTDTQYF.

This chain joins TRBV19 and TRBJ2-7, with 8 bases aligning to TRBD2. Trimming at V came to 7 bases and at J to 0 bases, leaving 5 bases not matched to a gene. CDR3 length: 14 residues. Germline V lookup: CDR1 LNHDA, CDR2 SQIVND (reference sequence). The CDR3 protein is CASTYSGSSYEQYF. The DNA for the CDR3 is TGTGCCAGTACCTACAGCGGGAGCTCCTACGAGCAGTACTTC. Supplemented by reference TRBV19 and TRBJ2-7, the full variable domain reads DGGITQSPKYLFRKEGQNVTLSCEQNLNHDAMYWYRQDPGQGLRLIYYSQIVNDFQKGDIAEGYSVSREKKESFPLTVTSAQKNPTAFYLCASTYSGSSYEQYFGPGTRLTVT.

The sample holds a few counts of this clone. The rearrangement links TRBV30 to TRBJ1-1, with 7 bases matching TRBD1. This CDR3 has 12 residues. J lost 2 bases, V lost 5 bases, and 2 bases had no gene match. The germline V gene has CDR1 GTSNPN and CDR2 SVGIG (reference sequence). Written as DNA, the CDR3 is TGTGCCTGGGACAGGGATAACACTGAAGCTTTCTTT. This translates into CAWDRDNTEAFF.

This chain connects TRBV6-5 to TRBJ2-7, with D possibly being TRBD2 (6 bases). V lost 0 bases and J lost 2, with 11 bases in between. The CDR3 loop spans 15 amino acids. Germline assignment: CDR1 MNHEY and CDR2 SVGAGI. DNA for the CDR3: TGTGCCAGCAGTTACTCGATGGGGGGAACCTACGAGCAGTACGTC. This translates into CASSYSMGGTYEQYV.

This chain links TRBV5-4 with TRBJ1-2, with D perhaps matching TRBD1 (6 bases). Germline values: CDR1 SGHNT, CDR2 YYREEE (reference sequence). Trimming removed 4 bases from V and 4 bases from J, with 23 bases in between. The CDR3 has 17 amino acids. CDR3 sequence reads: CASSRGSDGGAVYGYTF. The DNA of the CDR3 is TGTGCCAGCAGCCGAGGAAGCGATGGGGGCGCCGTCTATGGCTACACCTTC.